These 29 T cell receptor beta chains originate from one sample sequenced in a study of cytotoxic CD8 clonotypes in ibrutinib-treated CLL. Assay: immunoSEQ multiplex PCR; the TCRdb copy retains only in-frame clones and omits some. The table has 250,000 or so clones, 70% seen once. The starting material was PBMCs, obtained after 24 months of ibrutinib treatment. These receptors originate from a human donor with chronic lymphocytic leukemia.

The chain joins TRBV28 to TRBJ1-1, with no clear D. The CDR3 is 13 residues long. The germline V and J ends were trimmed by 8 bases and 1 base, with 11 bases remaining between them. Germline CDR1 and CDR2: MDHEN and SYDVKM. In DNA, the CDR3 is TGTGCCAGCCAATTAGGACCGAACACTGAAGCTTTCTTT. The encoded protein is CASQLGPNTEAFF.

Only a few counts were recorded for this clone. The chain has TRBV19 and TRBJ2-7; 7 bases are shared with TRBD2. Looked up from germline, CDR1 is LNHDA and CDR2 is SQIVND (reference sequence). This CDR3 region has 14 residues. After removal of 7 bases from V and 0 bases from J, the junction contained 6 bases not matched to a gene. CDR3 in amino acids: CASKGRGSSYEQYF. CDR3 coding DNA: TGTGCCAGTAAAGGGCGGGGGAGCTCCTACGAGCAGTACTTC.

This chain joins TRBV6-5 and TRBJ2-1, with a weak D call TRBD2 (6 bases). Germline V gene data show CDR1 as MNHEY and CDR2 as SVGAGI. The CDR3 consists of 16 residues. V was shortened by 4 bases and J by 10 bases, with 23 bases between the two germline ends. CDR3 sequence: CASSSAGTGILGEQFF. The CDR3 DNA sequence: TGTGCCAGCAGTTCCGCCGGGACTGGCATCTTGGGGGAGCAGTTCTTC.

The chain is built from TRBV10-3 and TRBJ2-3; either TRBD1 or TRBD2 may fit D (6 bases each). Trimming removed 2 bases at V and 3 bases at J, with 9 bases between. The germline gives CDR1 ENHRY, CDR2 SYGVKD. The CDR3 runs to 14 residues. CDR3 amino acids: CAISEKGGTDTQYF. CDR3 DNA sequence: TGTGCCATCAGTGAGAAGGGGGGTACAGATACGCAGTATTTT.

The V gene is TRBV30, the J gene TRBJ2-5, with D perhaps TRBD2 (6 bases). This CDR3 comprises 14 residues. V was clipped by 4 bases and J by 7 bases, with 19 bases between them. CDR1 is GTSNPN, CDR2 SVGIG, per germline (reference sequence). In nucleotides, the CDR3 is TGTGCCTGGATAGCGGAAGGACTATCCGTGACCCAGTACTTC. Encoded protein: CAWIAEGLSVTQYF.

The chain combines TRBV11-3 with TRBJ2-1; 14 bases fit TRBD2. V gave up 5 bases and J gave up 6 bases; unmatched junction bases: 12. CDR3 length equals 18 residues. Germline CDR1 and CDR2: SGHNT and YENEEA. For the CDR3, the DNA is TGTGCCAGCAGCCGAACTAACACCGGGACTAGCGGGAGCAATGAGCAGTTCTTC. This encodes CASSRTNTGTSGSNEQFF.

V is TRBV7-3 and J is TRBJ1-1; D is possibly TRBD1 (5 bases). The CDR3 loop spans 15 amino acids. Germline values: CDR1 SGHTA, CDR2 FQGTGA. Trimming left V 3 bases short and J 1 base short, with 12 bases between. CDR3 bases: TGTGCCAGCAGCTTGGGACCCGGGGGGAACACTGAAGCTTTCTTT. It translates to CASSLGPGGNTEAFF.

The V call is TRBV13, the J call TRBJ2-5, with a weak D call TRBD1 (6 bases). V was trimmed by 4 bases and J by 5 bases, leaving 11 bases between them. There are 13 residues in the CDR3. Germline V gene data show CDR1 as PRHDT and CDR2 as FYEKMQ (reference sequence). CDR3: CASSSDQGETQYF. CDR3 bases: TGTGCCAGCAGCTCAGACCAGGGGGAGACCCAGTACTTC. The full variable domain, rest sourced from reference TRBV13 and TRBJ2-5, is AAGVIQSPRHLIKEKRETATLKCYPIPRHDTVYWYQQGPGQDPQFLISFYEKMQSDKGSIPDRFSAQQFSDYHSELNMSSLELGDSALYFCASSSDQGETQYFGPGTRLLVL.

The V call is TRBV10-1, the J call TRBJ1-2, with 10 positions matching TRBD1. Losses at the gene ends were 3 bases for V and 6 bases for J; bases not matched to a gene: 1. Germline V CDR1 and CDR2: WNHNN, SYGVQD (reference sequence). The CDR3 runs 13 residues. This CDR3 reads CASSDGTGDGYTF. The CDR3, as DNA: TGCGCCAGCAGTGACGGGACAGGGGATGGCTACACCTTC.

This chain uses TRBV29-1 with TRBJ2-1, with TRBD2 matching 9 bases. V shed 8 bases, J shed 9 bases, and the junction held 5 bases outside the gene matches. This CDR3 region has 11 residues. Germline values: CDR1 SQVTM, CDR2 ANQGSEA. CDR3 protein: CSTPTSGEQFF. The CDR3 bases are TGCAGCACGCCGACTAGCGGTGAGCAGTTCTTC.

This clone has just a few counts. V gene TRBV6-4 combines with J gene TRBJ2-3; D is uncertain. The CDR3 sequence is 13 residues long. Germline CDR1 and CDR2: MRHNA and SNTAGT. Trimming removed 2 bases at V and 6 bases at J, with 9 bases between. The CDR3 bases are TGTGCCAGCAGTGACCCCTGGTGGGATACGCAGTATTTT. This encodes CASSDPWWDTQYF.

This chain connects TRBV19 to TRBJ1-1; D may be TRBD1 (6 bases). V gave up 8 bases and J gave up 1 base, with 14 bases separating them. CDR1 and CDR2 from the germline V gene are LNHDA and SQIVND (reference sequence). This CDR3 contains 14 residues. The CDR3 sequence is CASGRQESNTEAFF. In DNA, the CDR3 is TGTGCCAGTGGGAGACAGGAGTCGAACACTGAAGCTTTCTTT.

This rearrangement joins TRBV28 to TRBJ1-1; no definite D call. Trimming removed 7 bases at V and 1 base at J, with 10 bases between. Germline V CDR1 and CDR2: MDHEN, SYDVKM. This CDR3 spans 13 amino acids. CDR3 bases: TGTGCCAGCAAGACATTAGCGAACACTGAAGCTTTCTTT. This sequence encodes CASKTLANTEAFF. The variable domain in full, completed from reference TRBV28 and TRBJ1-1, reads DVKVTQSSRYLVKRTGEKVFLECVQDMDHENMFWYRQDPGLGLRLIYFSYDVKMKEKGDIPEGYSVSREKKERFSLILESASTNQTSMYLCASKTLANTEAFFGQGTRLTVV.

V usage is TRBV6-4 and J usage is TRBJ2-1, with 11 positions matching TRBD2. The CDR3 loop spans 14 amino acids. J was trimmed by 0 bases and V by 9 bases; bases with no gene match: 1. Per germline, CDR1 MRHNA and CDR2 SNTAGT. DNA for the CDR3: TGTGCCAGACTAGCGGGAGTCTCCTACAATGAGCAGTTCTTC. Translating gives CARLAGVSYNEQFF.

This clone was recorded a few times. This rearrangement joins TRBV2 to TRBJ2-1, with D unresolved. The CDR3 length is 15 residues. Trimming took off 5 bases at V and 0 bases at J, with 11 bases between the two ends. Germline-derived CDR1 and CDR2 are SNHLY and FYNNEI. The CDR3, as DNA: TGTGCCAGCAGTTTCGACGGTAGCTCCTACAATGAGCAGTTCTTC. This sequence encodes CASSFDGSSYNEQFF.

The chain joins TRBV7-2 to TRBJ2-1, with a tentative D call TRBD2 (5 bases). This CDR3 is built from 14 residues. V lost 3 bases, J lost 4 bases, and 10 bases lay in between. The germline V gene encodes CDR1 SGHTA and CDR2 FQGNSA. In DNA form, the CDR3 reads TGTGCCAGCAGCTTCATCCCGGGGTACAATGAGCAGTTCTTC. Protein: CASSFIPGYNEQFF. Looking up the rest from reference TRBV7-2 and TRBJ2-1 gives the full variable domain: GAGVSQSPSNKVTEKGKDVELRCDPISGHTALYWYRQSLGQGLEFLIYFQGNSAPDKSGLPSDRFSAERTGGSVSTLTIQRTQQEDSAVYLCASSFIPGYNEQFFGPGTRLTVL.

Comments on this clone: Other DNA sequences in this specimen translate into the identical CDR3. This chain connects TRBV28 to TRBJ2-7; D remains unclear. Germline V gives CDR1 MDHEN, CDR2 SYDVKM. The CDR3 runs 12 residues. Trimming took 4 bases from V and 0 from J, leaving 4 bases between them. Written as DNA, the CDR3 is TGTGCCAGCAGTTCGAGCTCCTACGAGCAGTACTTC. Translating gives CASSSSSYEQYF. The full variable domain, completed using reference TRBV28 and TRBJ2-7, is DVKVTQSSRYLVKRTGEKVFLECVQDMDHENMFWYRQDPGLGLRLIYFSYDVKMKEKGDIPEGYSVSREKKERFSLILESASTNQTSMYLCASSSSSYEQYFGPGTRLTVT.

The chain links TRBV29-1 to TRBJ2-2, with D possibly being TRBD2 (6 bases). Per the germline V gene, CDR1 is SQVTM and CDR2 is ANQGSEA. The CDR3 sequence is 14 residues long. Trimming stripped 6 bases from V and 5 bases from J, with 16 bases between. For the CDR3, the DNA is TGCAGCGTCTACGGACTAAAAGGGACCGGGGAGCTGTTTTTT. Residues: CSVYGLKGTGELFF.

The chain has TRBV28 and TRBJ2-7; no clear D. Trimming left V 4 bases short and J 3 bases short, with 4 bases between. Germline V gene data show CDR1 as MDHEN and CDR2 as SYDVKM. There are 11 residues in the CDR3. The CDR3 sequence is CASSSLYEQYF. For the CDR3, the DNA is TGTGCCAGCAGTTCCCTCTACGAGCAGTACTTC.

The CDR3, as DNA: TGCAGCGTGAACACGATGATGCAGGGGGGAGCTGGCTACACCTTC. This encodes CSVNTMMQGGAGYTF. The chain combines TRBV29-1 with TRBJ1-2, with 7 bases aligning to TRBD1. The CDR3 totals 15 residues. The J segment lost 7 bases and the V segment lost 6 bases, leaving 17 bases of the junction unmatched. The V gene's germline CDR1 is SQVTM and CDR2 ANQGSEA.

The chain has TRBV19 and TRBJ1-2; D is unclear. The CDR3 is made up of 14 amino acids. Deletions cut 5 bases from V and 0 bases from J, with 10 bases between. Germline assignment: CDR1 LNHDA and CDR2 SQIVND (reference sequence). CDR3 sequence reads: CASSGQSSNYGYTF. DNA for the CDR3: TGTGCCAGTAGTGGGCAAAGCTCTAACTATGGCTACACCTTC.

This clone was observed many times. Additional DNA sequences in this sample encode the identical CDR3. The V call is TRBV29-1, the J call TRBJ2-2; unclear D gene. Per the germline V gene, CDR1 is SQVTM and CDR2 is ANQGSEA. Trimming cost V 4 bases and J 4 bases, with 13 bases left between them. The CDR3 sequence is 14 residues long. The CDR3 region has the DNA TGCAGCGTTGTTGGTAGCTCGGGCACCGGGGAGCTGTTTTTT. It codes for CSVVGSSGTGELFF.

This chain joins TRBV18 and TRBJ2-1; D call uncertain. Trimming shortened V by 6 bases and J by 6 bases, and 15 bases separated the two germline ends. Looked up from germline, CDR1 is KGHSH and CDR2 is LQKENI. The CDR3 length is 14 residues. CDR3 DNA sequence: TGTGCCAGCTCCTTAGTTGGGCTTGGCAATGAGCAGTTCTTC. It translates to CASSLVGLGNEQFF.

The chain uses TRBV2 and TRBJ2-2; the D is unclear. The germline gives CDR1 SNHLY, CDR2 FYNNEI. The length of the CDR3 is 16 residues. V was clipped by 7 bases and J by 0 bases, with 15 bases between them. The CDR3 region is CASKDGVDSNTGELFF. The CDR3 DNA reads TGTGCCAGCAAAGATGGGGTCGATTCGAACACCGGGGAGCTGTTTTTT.

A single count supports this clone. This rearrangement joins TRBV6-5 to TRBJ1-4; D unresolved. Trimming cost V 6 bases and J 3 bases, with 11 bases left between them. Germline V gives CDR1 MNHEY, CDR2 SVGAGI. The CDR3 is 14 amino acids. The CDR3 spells CASSTEMANEKLFF. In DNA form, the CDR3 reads TGTGCCAGCAGCACAGAAATGGCTAATGAAAAACTGTTTTTT.

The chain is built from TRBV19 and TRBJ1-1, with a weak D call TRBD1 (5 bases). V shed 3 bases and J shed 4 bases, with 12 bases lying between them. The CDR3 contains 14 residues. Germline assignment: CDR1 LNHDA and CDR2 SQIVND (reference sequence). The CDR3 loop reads CASSMRGAGTEAFF. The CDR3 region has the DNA TGTGCCAGTAGTATGCGAGGGGCGGGCACTGAAGCTTTCTTT.

The CDR3 DNA reads TGTGCCAGCAGCTTAGTCGCCCCGGGACTCCACTACGAGCAGTACTTC. Protein sequence: CASSLVAPGLHYEQYF. J is TRBJ2-7 and V is TRBV13, with D maybe TRBD2 (6 bases). V lost 1 base to trimming and J lost 3 bases, with 16 bases between them. This CDR3 region has 16 residues. Germline assignment: CDR1 PRHDT and CDR2 FYEKMQ (reference sequence).

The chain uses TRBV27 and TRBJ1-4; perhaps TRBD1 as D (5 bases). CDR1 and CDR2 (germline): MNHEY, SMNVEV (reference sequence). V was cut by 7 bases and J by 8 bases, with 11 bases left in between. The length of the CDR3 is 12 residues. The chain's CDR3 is CASTSPGEKLFF. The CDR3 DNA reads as TGTGCCAGCACCTCCCCAGGGGAAAAACTGTTTTTT. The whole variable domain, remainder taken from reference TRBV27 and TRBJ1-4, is EAQVTQNPRYLITVTGKKLTVTCSQNMNHEYMSWYRQDPGLGLRQIYYSMNVEVTDKGDVPEGYKVSRKEKRNFPLILESPSPNQTSLYFCASTSPGEKLFFGSGTQLSVL.

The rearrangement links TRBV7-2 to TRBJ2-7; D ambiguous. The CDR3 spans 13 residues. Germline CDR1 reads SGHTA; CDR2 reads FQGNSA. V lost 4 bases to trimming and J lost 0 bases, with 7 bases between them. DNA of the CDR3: TGTGCCAGCAGCTCAATGAGCTCCTACGAGCAGTACTTC. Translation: CASSSMSSYEQYF.